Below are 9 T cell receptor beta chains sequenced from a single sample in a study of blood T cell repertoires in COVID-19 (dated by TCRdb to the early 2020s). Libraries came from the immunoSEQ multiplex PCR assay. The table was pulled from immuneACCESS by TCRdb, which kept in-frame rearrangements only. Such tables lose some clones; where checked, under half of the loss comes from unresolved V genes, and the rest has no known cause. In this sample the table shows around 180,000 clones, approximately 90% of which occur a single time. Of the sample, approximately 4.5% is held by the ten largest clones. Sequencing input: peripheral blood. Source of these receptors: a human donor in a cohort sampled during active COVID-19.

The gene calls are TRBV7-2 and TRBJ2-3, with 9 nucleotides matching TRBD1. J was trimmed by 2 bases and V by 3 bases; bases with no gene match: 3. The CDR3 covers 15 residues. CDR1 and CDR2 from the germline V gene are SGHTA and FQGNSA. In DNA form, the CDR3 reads TGTGCCAGCAGCTTCGGGACAGGGCACACAGATACGCAGTATTTT. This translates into CASSFGTGHTDTQYF. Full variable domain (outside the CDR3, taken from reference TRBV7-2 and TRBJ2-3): GAGVSQSPSNKVTEKGKDVELRCDPISGHTALYWYRQSLGQGLEFLIYFQGNSAPDKSGLPSDRFSAERTGGSVSTLTIQRTQQEDSAVYLCASSFGTGHTDTQYFGPGTRLTVL.

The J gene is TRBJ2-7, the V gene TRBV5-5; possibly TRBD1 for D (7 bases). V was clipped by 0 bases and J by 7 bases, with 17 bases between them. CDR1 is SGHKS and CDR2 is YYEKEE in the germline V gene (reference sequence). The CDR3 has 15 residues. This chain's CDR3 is CASSLAPRQGGEQYF. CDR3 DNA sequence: TGTGCCAGCAGCTTGGCCCCCCGTCAGGGGGGAGAGCAGTACTTC.

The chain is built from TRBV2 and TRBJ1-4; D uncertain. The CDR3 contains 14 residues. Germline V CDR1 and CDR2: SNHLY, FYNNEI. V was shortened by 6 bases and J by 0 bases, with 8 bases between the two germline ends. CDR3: CASRRGSTNEKLFF. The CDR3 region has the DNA TGTGCCAGCAGACGGGGATCAACTAATGAAAAACTGTTTTTT. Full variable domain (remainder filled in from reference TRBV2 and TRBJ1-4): EPEVTQTPSHQVTQMGQEVILRCVPISNHLYFYWYRQILGQKVEFLVSFYNNEISEKSEIFDDQFSVERPDGSNFTLKIRSTKLEDSAMYFCASRRGSTNEKLFFGSGTQLSVL.

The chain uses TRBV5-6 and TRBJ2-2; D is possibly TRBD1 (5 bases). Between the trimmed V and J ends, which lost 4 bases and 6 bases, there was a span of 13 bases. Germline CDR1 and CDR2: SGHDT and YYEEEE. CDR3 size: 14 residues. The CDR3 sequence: CASSQWGGSGELFF. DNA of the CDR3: TGTGCCAGCAGCCAATGGGGCGGATCCGGGGAGCTGTTTTTT.

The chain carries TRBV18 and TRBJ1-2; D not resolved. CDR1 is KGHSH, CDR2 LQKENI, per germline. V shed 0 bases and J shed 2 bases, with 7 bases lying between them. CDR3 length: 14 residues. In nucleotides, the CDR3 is TGTGCCAGCTCACCACCGGGCCTGAACTATGGCTACACCTTC. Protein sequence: CASSPPGLNYGYTF.

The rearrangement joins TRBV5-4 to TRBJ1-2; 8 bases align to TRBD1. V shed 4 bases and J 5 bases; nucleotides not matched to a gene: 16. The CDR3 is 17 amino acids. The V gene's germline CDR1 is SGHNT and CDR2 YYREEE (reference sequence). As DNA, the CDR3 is TGTGCCAGCAGCGCCGATGGACAGGGCCCGACAAAATATGGCTACACCTTC. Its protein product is CASSADGQGPTKYGYTF. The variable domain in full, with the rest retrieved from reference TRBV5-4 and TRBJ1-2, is ETGVTQSPTHLIKTRGQQVTLRCSSQSGHNTVSWYQQALGQGPQFIFQYYREEENGRGNFPPRFSGLQFPNYSSELNVNALELDDSALYLCASSADGQGPTKYGYTFGSGTRLTVV.

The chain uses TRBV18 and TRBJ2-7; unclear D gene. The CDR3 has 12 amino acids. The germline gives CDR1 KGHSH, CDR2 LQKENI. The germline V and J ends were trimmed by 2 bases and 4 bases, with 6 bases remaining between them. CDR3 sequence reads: CASSPNTYEQYF. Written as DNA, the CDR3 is TGTGCCAGCTCACCAAACACGTACGAGCAGTACTTC.

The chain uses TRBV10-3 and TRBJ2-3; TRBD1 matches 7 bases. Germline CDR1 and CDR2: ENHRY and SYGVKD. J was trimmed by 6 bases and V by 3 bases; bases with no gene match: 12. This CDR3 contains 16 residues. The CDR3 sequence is CAISDWKTTGPDTQYF. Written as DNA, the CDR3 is TGTGCCATCAGTGATTGGAAGACGACAGGGCCGGATACGCAGTATTTT.

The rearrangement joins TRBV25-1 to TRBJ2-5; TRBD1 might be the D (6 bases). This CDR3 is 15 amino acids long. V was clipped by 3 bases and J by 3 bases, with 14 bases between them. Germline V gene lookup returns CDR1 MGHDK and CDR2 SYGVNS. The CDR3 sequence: CASSEMGAGKETQYF. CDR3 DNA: TGTGCCAGCAGTGAGATGGGGGCTGGGAAAGAGACCCAGTACTTC.